These 4 T cell receptor beta chains came from one sample sequenced in a study of blood T cell repertoires in COVID-19. Profiling relied on immunoSEQ multiplex PCR, and the TCRdb table lists in-frame clones only, not all of them. The sample holds more than 250,000 clones, around 89% seen once. Sequenced input: peripheral blood. The receptors were gathered from a man aged 18 to 29 who had recovered from COVID-19.

In its sample, this clone was seen a few times. Other DNA variants within this sample encode the same CDR3. The chain has TRBV9 and TRBJ1-1; D remains ambiguous. The germline V and J ends were trimmed by 2 bases and 0 bases, with 8 bases remaining between them. The CDR3 has 14 residues. Germline CDR1 reads SGDLS; CDR2 reads YYNGEE. CDR3 nucleotides: TGTGCCAGCAGCGTGGGGAGTTTGAACACTGAAGCTTTCTTT. Translated: CASSVGSLNTEAFF.

The CDR3 bases are TGTGCCAGCAGCGATCGAGGTAGCTCCTACGAGCAGTACTTC. Its protein is CASSDRGSSYEQYF. This chain connects TRBV13 to TRBJ2-7; no firm D call. Germline assignment: CDR1 PRHDT and CDR2 FYEKMQ (reference sequence). This CDR3 contains 14 residues. Deletions cut 5 bases from V and 0 bases from J, with 11 bases between.

V gene TRBV7-3 combines with J gene TRBJ2-5, with TRBD2 identical over 7 bases. Per the germline V gene, CDR1 is SGHTA and CDR2 is FQGTGA. V gave up 5 bases and J gave up 4 bases; unmatched junction bases: 4. The CDR3 is made up of 13 amino acids. CDR3 DNA sequence: TGTGCCAGCAGCCCGACGGGGGGAGAGACCCAGTACTTC. Amino acids: CASSPTGGETQYF.

The chain links TRBV7-3 to TRBJ1-1; possible D gene TRBD1, 6 bases. The CDR3 runs to 13 residues. Deletions cut 5 bases from V and 4 bases from J, with 11 bases between. Germline V gene sequence: CDR1 SGHTA, CDR2 FQGTGA. This chain's CDR3 is CASSPQGGTEAFF. The CDR3 DNA sequence: TGTGCCAGCAGCCCACAGGGTGGCACTGAAGCTTTCTTT.